This TCR beta chain is drawn from a study of blood T cell repertoires in COVID-19. CDR1 and CDR2 (germline): MNHEY, SVGAGI. The CDR3 length is 11 residues. The V end was cut by 6 bases, the J end by 4 bases, with 7 bases between. TCRdb's table, derived via immunoSEQ multiplex PCR, lists solely in-frame clones and lacks some. In the table there are a few hundred thousand clones, about 79% of which are singletons. The source material was PBMCs or T cells enriched from blood (not recorded which). V usage is TRBV6-5 and J usage is TRBJ2-7; possible D gene TRBD2, 5 bases. The source of this sequence is a woman between 40 and 50 years old with acute COVID-19. The DNA of the CDR3 is TGTGCCAGCAGCGGAGGTTACGAGCAGTACTTC. Residues: CASSGGYEQYF.